These 10 T cell receptor beta chains share one sample of origin, sequenced in a study of T cell changes during pregnancy in multiple sclerosis. Profiling relied on immunoSEQ multiplex PCR, and the TCRdb table lists in-frame clones only, not all of them. In the table there are nearly 45,000 clones, approximately 96% of which are singletons. The material was peripheral blood, obtained in the second trimester of pregnancy. These receptors came from a female donor with multiple sclerosis, enrolled in a pregnancy study.

The chain couples TRBV7-2 to TRBJ2-7, with D possibly being TRBD1 (6 bases). Germline CDR1 SGHTA, CDR2 FQGNSA. The CDR3 is made up of 13 amino acids. The ends were cut back, 5 bases at V and 0 bases at J, with 8 bases in the middle. The CDR3 here is CASSLDSSYEQYF. The CDR3 DNA follows: TGTGCCAGCAGCCTGGACAGCTCCTACGAGCAGTACTTC. Full variable domain (rest looked up from reference TRBV7-2 and TRBJ2-7): GAGVSQSPSNKVTEKGKDVELRCDPISGHTALYWYRQSLGQGLEFLIYFQGNSAPDKSGLPSDRFSAERTGGSVSTLTIQRTQQEDSAVYLCASSLDSSYEQYFGPGTRLTVT.

The chain carries TRBV5-1 and TRBJ2-1; 12 nucleotides align to TRBD1. The CDR3 totals 16 residues. The V segment lost 4 bases and the J segment 6 bases; nucleotides outside the gene matches: 8. Looked up from germline, CDR1 is SGHRS and CDR2 is YFSETQ. The CDR3 sequence: CASSPPGQGAPNEQFF. CDR3 sequence (DNA): TGCGCCAGCAGCCCTCCGGGACAGGGGGCTCCCAATGAGCAGTTCTTC.

The V call is TRBV4-1, the J call TRBJ2-7; the D gene is possibly TRBD2 (6 bases). Deletions cut 1 base from V and 2 bases from J, with 6 bases between. CDR3 length: 13 amino acids. CDR1 is MGHRA and CDR2 is YSYEKL in the germline V gene. CDR3 nucleotides: TGCGCCAGCAGCCAAGGGGGGGCCTACGAGCAGTACTTC. Translation gives CASSQGGAYEQYF.

The chain recombines TRBV10-1 with TRBJ2-7, with D possibly TRBD1 on 6 matching bases. Trimming pared 2 bases from V and 5 bases from J, leaving 10 bases between. This CDR3 has 13 residues. Germline V gene lookup returns CDR1 WNHNN and CDR2 SYGVQD (reference sequence). CDR3 sequence: CASSERQVHEQYF. CDR3 nucleotide sequence: TGCGCCAGCAGTGAGCGACAGGTCCACGAGCAGTACTTC.

This sequence joins TRBV6-4 and TRBJ2-1, with 14 bases fitting TRBD2. V shed 6 bases and J 9 bases; nucleotides not matched to a gene: 10. Germline V gene lookup returns CDR1 MRHNA and CDR2 SNTAGT. There are 16 residues in the CDR3. CDR3 nucleotides: TGTGCCAGCAGCTTGGGACTAGCGGGAGATTGGGGTGAGCAGTTCTTC. Residues: CASSLGLAGDWGEQFF.

This sequence joins TRBV27 and TRBJ2-1; unclear D gene. Trimming took 9 bases from V and 5 from J, leaving 17 bases between them. Germline loops: CDR1 MNHEY, CDR2 SMNVEV (reference sequence). The CDR3 sequence is 14 residues long. CDR3 sequence reads: CASRPPFRDNEQFF. CDR3 in DNA: TGTGCCAGTAGACCCCCTTTCCGGGACAATGAGCAGTTCTTC.

The V gene is TRBV2, the J gene TRBJ2-7; 9 bases map to TRBD2. Germline V lookup: CDR1 SNHLY, CDR2 FYNNEI. CDR3 length: 14 residues. Trimming removed 0 bases from V and 6 bases from J; junction bases left unmatched: 3. The CDR3 spells CASSEASGSIEQYF. CDR3 sequence (DNA): TGTGCCAGCAGTGAAGCTAGCGGGAGTATCGAGCAGTACTTC.

The chain combines TRBV7-2 with TRBJ2-1, with 8 bases that match TRBD2. Trimming took 2 bases from V and 7 from J; bases not matched to a gene: 16. Germline V lookup: CDR1 SGHTA, CDR2 FQGNSA. The CDR3 length is 18 residues. CDR3 region: CASSLRGVGGGRLNEQFF. The CDR3 DNA follows: TGTGCCAGCAGCTTAAGAGGGGTCGGCGGGGGGAGGCTTAATGAGCAGTTCTTC.

V usage is TRBV7-2 and J usage is TRBJ2-7; D remains ambiguous. CDR1 SGHTA and CDR2 FQGNSA come from the germline V gene. The CDR3 runs to 14 residues. V lost 5 bases to trimming and J lost 6 bases, with 17 bases between them. CDR3 in amino acids: CASSLLTFASEQYF. The CDR3 DNA follows: TGTGCCAGCAGCCTACTGACTTTCGCGTCCGAGCAGTACTTC. Combining the CDR3 with reference TRBV7-2 and TRBJ2-7 gives the whole variable domain GAGVSQSPSNKVTEKGKDVELRCDPISGHTALYWYRQSLGQGLEFLIYFQGNSAPDKSGLPSDRFSAERTGGSVSTLTIQRTQQEDSAVYLCASSLLTFASEQYFGPGTRLTVT.

CDR3 DNA: TGTGCCAGTAGGGGGGACAGGGGACGGCAGACTGAAGCTTTCTTT. Amino acid sequence: CASRGDRGRQTEAFF. The chain recombines TRBV19 with TRBJ1-1, with 10 nucleotides matching TRBD1. This CDR3 is 15 amino acids long. The V segment lost 6 bases and the J segment 5 bases; nucleotides outside the gene matches: 9. The germline CDR1 and CDR2 sequences are LNHDA and SQIVND (reference sequence).